This T cell receptor beta chain is drawn from a study of multiple sclerosis patients with progressive multifocal leukoencephalopathy. Data came from immunoSEQ multiplex PCR; TCRdb stores just in-frame clones and leaves some out. The sample consists of 25,000 to 30,000 clones, 85% of them appearing once. On this clone: As yet, its antigen is unknown.

The CDR3 is 12 amino acids. V was trimmed by 8 bases and J by 6 bases, leaving 13 bases between them. Germline CDR1 MNHNY, CDR2 SVGAGI (reference sequence). This sample's time point: time of PML onset. Between about 15 and 60 months of natalizumab therapy passed before PML developed in these natalizumab-treated patients. All PML patients were female, and all patients had earlier interferon beta. Findings and caveats of the study: Lower normalized Shannon entropy suggested reduced TRB diversity in most PML patients. No common TRBV or TRBJ usage or pairing appeared at PML.

The TCR originated in a woman aged 25 to 39 with progressive multifocal leukoencephalopathy. The chain couples TRBV6-6 to TRBJ2-5; the D gene is possibly TRBD2 (7 bases). The source was PBMCs, collected from a patient treated with natalizumab. The CDR3 loop is CASARGAQTQYF. The CDR3 DNA is TGTGCCAGCGCCCGGGGGGCGCAGACCCAGTACTTC.